Shown below are 25 T cell receptor beta chains from a single sample sequenced in a study of T-cell reconstitution after alpha-beta-depleted transplantation in children. Unique molecular identifiers were incorporated during preparation of the TCRbeta library. TCRdb reprocessed the PCR reads with MiXCR, giving one entry per CDR3 protein. Found here are some 500,000 distinct CDR3 sequences, about 18% of them singletons; the top ten hold more than 2.5%. The sample was PBMCs from the stem cell graft donor, taken from the stem cell graft. These receptors came from a human donor who donated a stem cell graft to a child with acute lymphoblastic leukemia.

This rearrangement joins TRBV4-2 to TRBJ1-5; D gene uncertain. The germline CDR1 and CDR2 sequences are LGHNA and YNFKEQ. The ends were cut back, 4 bases at V and 0 bases at J, with 7 bases in the middle. CDR3 length: 14 amino acids. The CDR3 sequence is CASSRIGSNQPQHF. DNA of the CDR3: TGTGCCAGCAGCCGCATCGGTAGCAATCAGCCCCAGCATTTT.

This clonotype has more than one count but fewer than ten. The chain couples TRBV18 to TRBJ1-5; unclear D gene. CDR3 length: 13 amino acids. V was trimmed by 4 bases and J by 15 bases, leaving 19 bases between them. Germline CDR1 reads KGHSH; CDR2 reads LQKENI. CDR3 sequence reads: CASSLNSAVPRHF. CDR3 bases: TGTGCCAGCTCACTAAATAGCGCGGTGCCTCGGCATTTT.

The chain couples TRBV2 to TRBJ1-5, with D uncertain. Germline V gene sequence: CDR1 SNHLY, CDR2 FYNNEI. The CDR3 is 13 amino acids. Trimming stripped 6 bases from V and 2 bases from J, with 8 bases between. CDR3 sequence (DNA): TGTGCCAGCAGGAAGACGGGCAATCAGCCCCAGCATTTT. Residues: CASRKTGNQPQHF.

The rearrangement links TRBV20-1 to TRBJ2-1; 11 bases match TRBD2. Germline CDR1 is DFQATT and CDR2 is SNEGSKA (reference sequence). This CDR3 contains 15 residues. The V gene end was trimmed by 4 bases and the J gene end by 6 bases; junction bases not matched to a gene: 8. The CDR3 region is CSAIPSSGRLNEQFF. The CDR3 nucleotides are TGCAGTGCTATCCCCTCTAGCGGGAGGCTCAATGAGCAGTTCTTC.

The chain has TRBV5-1 and TRBJ2-1, with 7 bases matching TRBD2. Germline V CDR1 and CDR2: SGHRS, YFSETQ. CDR3 length: 15 amino acids. Germline trimming cut 0 bases from V and 3 bases from J; bases unmatched to any gene: 3. In DNA, the CDR3 is TGCGCCAGCAGCTTGGTTCTAGCGGACTACAATGAGCAGTTCTTC. This encodes CASSLVLADYNEQFF.

There are a few counts of this clonotype. The chain links TRBV7-9 to TRBJ2-3, with 8 bases that match TRBD2. Germline V lookup: CDR1 SEHNR, CDR2 FQNEAQ (reference sequence). This CDR3 spans 13 amino acids. Losses at the gene ends were 1 base for V and 9 bases for J; bases not matched to a gene: 3. The CDR3 loop is CASSLGASGTQYF. CDR3 DNA: TGTGCCAGCAGCTTAGGGGCTAGCGGGACGCAGTATTTT.

In this sample, this clonotype turned up a few times. V is TRBV29-1 and J is TRBJ2-7; weak D call: TRBD2 (6 bases). This CDR3 is 13 amino acids long. With 4 bases removed from V and 2 bases from J, the gap between germline ends came to 12 bases. Germline loops: CDR1 SQVTM, CDR2 ANQGSEA. The CDR3 region is CSVAGTHTYEQYF. The CDR3 DNA is TGCAGCGTTGCGGGGACTCATACCTACGAGCAGTACTTC.

This clonotype was seen many times. The J gene is TRBJ2-2, the V gene TRBV6-5; no clear D gene. The CDR3 covers 12 residues. Trimming shortened V by 0 bases and J by 5 bases, and 1 base separated the two germline ends. CDR1 and CDR2 (germline): MNHEY, SVGAGI. CDR3 residues: CASSYSTGELFF. In DNA form, the CDR3 reads TGTGCCAGCAGTTACTCGACCGGGGAGCTGTTTTTT.

This clonotype was observed many times. The chain carries TRBV12-3 or TRBV12-4 and TRBJ2-5; the D is unclear. Deletions cut 4 bases from V and 8 bases from J, with 8 bases between. CDR3 size: 11 residues. DNA for the CDR3: TGTGCCAGCAGTTCCCCACAAACCCAGTACTTC. Amino acid sequence: CASSSPQTQYF.

This clonotype came up a few times. This chain uses TRBV18 with TRBJ2-1; TRBD1 matches 8 bases. V lost 3 bases and J lost 6; bases outside the gene matches: 7. This CDR3 comprises 15 residues. Germline CDR1 is KGHSH and CDR2 is LQKENI. The DNA of the CDR3 is TGTGCCAGCTCACCCATCGTCGGGACAGGCAATGAGCAGTTCTTC. It translates to CASSPIVGTGNEQFF.

The rearrangement uses TRBV18 and TRBJ2-7, with 11 nucleotides matching TRBD2. The CDR3 runs to 15 residues. V shed 5 bases and J 8 bases; nucleotides not matched to a gene: 11. Looked up from germline, CDR1 is KGHSH and CDR2 is LQKENI. In DNA, the CDR3 is TGTGCCAGCTCAAGGGGGCCTAGCGGGAGGAAAAAGCAGTACTTC. It specifies CASSRGPSGRKKQYF.

This clonotype was counted a few times. The chain employs TRBV5-1 and TRBJ1-3; D remains ambiguous. The CDR3 length is 13 residues. The germline gives CDR1 SGHRS, CDR2 YFSETQ. Trimming took 4 bases from V and 4 from J, leaving 9 bases between them. The CDR3 coding sequence is TGCGCCAGCAGCACCGGACCGGGAAACACCATATATTTT. Amino acid sequence: CASSTGPGNTIYF.

The chain uses TRBV13 and TRBJ2-1, with TRBD2 as a possible D gene (6 bases). V shed 8 bases and J shed 3 bases, with 11 bases lying between them. This CDR3 has 13 amino acids. Per the germline V gene, CDR1 is PRHDT and CDR2 is FYEKMQ (reference sequence). The CDR3: CASRASVYNEQFF. The CDR3 DNA reads TGTGCCAGCCGGGCTAGCGTCTACAATGAGCAGTTCTTC.

The chain employs TRBV5-1 and TRBJ2-1; D ambiguous. Deletions cut 0 bases from V and 4 bases from J, with 11 bases between. Germline V gives CDR1 SGHRS, CDR2 YFSETQ. This CDR3 is built from 15 residues. The CDR3 region has the DNA TGCGCCAGCAGCTTGGCCCCGAACTTATACAATGAGCAGTTCTTC. This gives the protein CASSLAPNLYNEQFF.

The rearrangement links TRBV6-1 to TRBJ2-4, with TRBD1 identical over 7 bases. Germline CDR1 MNHNS, CDR2 SASEGT. This CDR3 has 13 residues. J lost 6 bases, V lost 5 bases, and 4 bases had no gene match. In DNA form, the CDR3 reads TGTGCCAGCAGTCGGACAGGCGGAAACATTCAGTACTTC. Translated, it gives CASSRTGGNIQYF.

The chain has TRBV7-2 and TRBJ1-1, with no clear D. Germline V gene sequence: CDR1 SGHTA, CDR2 FQGNSA. CDR3 length: 17 amino acids. V was clipped by 5 bases and J by 0 bases, with 19 bases between them. This chain's CDR3 is CASSPILRTLMNTEAFF. CDR3 nucleotide sequence: TGTGCCAGCAGCCCCATCCTGCGGACCCTCATGAACACTGAAGCTTTCTTT.

This clonotype was seen only once. The rearrangement joins TRBV19 to TRBJ2-2, with 7 bases aligning to TRBD1. With 6 bases clipped from V and 9 bases from J, the junction kept 10 bases outside the gene matches. CDR3 size: 14 residues. Germline V gives CDR1 LNHDA, CDR2 SQIVND (reference sequence). The CDR3 DNA reads as TGTGCCAGTAGATATCCCGACAGGGACAGGGAGCTGTTTTTT. Encoded protein: CASRYPDRDRELFF.

This clonotype has ten or more counts. The chain links TRBV3-1 to TRBJ2-1; D perhaps matches TRBD2 (6 bases). The CDR3 length is 15 residues. The V and J ends lost 1 base and 9 bases respectively, with 16 bases between them. The germline V gene has CDR1 LGHDT and CDR2 YNNKEL (reference sequence). CDR3 DNA: TGTGCCAGCAGCCAAGGACTAGGCCCACCCGGTGAGCAGTTCTTC. This translates into CASSQGLGPPGEQFF.

The chain is built from TRBV12-5 and TRBJ2-3; D is unclear. The CDR3 has 16 residues. Per the germline V gene, CDR1 is LGHNT and CDR2 is FRNRAP. Trimming pared 1 base from V and 2 bases from J, leaving 13 bases between. The DNA for the CDR3 is TGTGCTAGTGGTTTGGCCTTCTCGGAAATCACAGATACGCAGTATTTT. This translates into CASGLAFSEITDTQYF. Looking up the rest from reference TRBV12-5 and TRBJ2-3 gives the full variable domain: DARVTQTPRHKVTEMGQEVTMRCQPILGHNTVFWYRQTMMQGLELLAYFRNRAPLDDSGMPKDRFSAEMPDATLATLKIQPSEPRDSAVYFCASGLAFSEITDTQYFGPGTRLTVL.

The CDR3 coding sequence is TGTGCCAGCAGTTACTCGTGGACTAGCGGGACGAACTCCTACGAGCAGTACTTC. Its protein product is CASSYSWTSGTNSYEQYF. The rearrangement uses TRBV6-5 and TRBJ2-7; the match to TRBD2 covers 12 bases. V lost 0 bases, J lost 0 bases, and 6 bases stayed unmatched. The CDR3 has 18 residues. The germline gives CDR1 MNHEY, CDR2 SVGAGI.

The chain links TRBV29-1 to TRBJ2-1, with D perhaps TRBD1 or TRBD2 (5 bases each). The V gene lost 0 bases and the J gene lost 2 bases, with 17 bases spanning the gap. From germline, CDR1 is SQVTM and CDR2 ANQGSEA. The length of the CDR3 is 17 residues. Here the CDR3 reads CSVEDLGRERAYNEQFF. In nucleotides, the CDR3 is TGCAGCGTTGAAGATCTGGGCAGGGAGAGGGCCTACAATGAGCAGTTCTTC.

The chain recombines TRBV18 with TRBJ2-3; the D is unclear. Germline loops: CDR1 KGHSH, CDR2 LQKENI. This CDR3 has 14 amino acids. The germline V and J ends were trimmed by 3 bases and 3 bases, with 10 bases remaining between them. The CDR3 sequence: CASSPTETTDTQYF. In DNA, the CDR3 is TGTGCCAGCTCACCGACGGAGACGACAGATACGCAGTATTTT.

This clonotype was seen a few times. The chain recombines TRBV20-1 with TRBJ1-2, with D unclear. V dropped 2 bases and J dropped 10 bases, with 5 bases sitting between them. The CDR3 covers 9 residues. Germline CDR1 is DFQATT and CDR2 is SNEGSKA (reference sequence). The CDR3 nucleotides read TGCAGTGCTAGAATAGACTACACCTTC. Translation: CSARIDYTF.

The chain is built from TRBV27 and TRBJ1-1, with D perhaps TRBD1 (6 bases). Germline V CDR1 and CDR2: MNHEY, SMNVEV (reference sequence). The length of the CDR3 is 12 residues. Trimming shortened V by 6 bases and J by 5 bases, and 10 bases separated the two germline ends. The CDR3 DNA reads as TGTGCCAGCAGAGAGAGGGGGACTGAAGCTTTCTTT. It codes for CASRERGTEAFF.

The chain couples TRBV11-2 to TRBJ2-7; TRBD2 matches at 9 bases. J was trimmed by 2 bases and V by 5 bases; bases with no gene match: 10. Germline CDR1 is SGHAT and CDR2 is FQNNGV. This CDR3 comprises 16 residues. Here the CDR3 reads CASSRLSGRRTYEQYF. Written as DNA, the CDR3 is TGTGCCAGCAGCCGTTTGAGCGGGAGGCGGACCTACGAGCAGTACTTC.